Each of the 27 T cell receptor beta chains below was sequenced from the same sample in a study of tumor-infiltrating lymphocytes in localized non-small cell lung cancer. Sequencing was performed with immunoSEQ multiplex PCR; in TCRdb, only in-frame clones are kept and a portion is missing. The sample shows roughly 9,900 clones, less than 75% of them seen only once. Sample: lung tumor tissue. The receptor source for this set is a human donor with non-small cell lung cancer.

The rearrangement joins TRBV11-2 to TRBJ2-3; 8 positions agree with TRBD2. Trimming removed 0 bases from V and 1 base from J; junction bases left unmatched: 0. Germline lookup yields CDR1 SGHAT and CDR2 FQNNGV. The CDR3 has 15 amino acids. The CDR3 spells CASSLELAGTDTQYF. In DNA form, the CDR3 reads TGTGCCAGCAGCTTAGAACTAGCGGGCACAGATACGCAGTATTTT. Based on the CDR3 plus reference TRBV11-2 and TRBJ2-3, the full variable domain is EAGVAQSPRYKIIEKRQSVAFWCNPISGHATLYWYQQILGQGPKLLIQFQNNGVVDDSQLPKDRFSAERLKGVDSTLKIQPAKLEDSAVYLCASSLELAGTDTQYFGPGTRLTVL.

The chain has TRBV11-2 and TRBJ2-7; 8 bases align to TRBD2. This CDR3 has 13 amino acids. V was pared by 5 bases and J by 5 bases, with 5 bases of the junction left unmatched. Germline V gives CDR1 SGHAT, CDR2 FQNNGV. CDR3 DNA sequence: TGTGCCAGCAGCCCCCGGGGGGGGCACGAGCAGTACTTC. It yields the protein CASSPRGGHEQYF.

This chain uses TRBV7-8 with TRBJ2-2, with D possibly TRBD1 on 5 matching bases. This CDR3 contains 17 residues. The V and J ends lost 4 bases and 2 bases respectively, with 17 bases between them. Germline-derived CDR1 and CDR2 are SGHVS and FQNEAQ. CDR3: CASSSPPRAPNTGELFF. The CDR3, as DNA: TGTGCCAGCAGCTCCCCGCCCAGGGCTCCAAACACCGGGGAGCTGTTTTTT. Looking up the rest from reference TRBV7-8 and TRBJ2-2 gives the full variable domain: GAGVSQSPRYKVAKRGQDVALRCDPISGHVSLFWYQQALGQGPEFLTYFQNEAQLDKSGLPSDRFFAERPEGSVSTLKIQRTQQEDSAVYLCASSSPPRAPNTGELFFGEGSRLTVL.

The rearrangement uses TRBV27 and TRBJ2-7; D call uncertain. Germline V lookup: CDR1 MNHEY, CDR2 SMNVEV (reference sequence). V lost 5 bases to trimming and J lost 3 bases, with 20 bases between them. CDR3 length: 16 amino acids. CDR3 sequence (DNA): TGTGCCAGCAGTCCCCATAGAAGAGACACTGGCTACGAGCAGTACTTC. This gives the protein CASSPHRRDTGYEQYF.

The rearrangement uses TRBV28 and TRBJ2-2; D possibly corresponds to TRBD2 (7 bases). Trimming shortened V by 7 bases and J by 5 bases, and 17 bases separated the two germline ends. This CDR3 has 15 residues. The germline CDR1 and CDR2 sequences are MDHEN and SYDVKM. In DNA form, the CDR3 reads TGTGCCAGCACTGAATATAGGGGGGGAACCGGGGAGCTGTTTTTT. Translated: CASTEYRGGTGELFF.

In this sample, this clone turned up a few times. The chain links TRBV6-1 to TRBJ1-4; a weak D match, TRBD1 (6 bases). CDR3 length: 13 residues. Trimming took 7 bases from V and 4 from J, leaving 10 bases between them. In germline, CDR1 is MNHNS, CDR2 SASEGT. This CDR3 is CASIRQVNEKLFF. CDR3 in DNA: TGTGCCAGCATCCGACAGGTTAATGAAAAACTGTTTTTT.

This sequence joins TRBV5-1 and TRBJ2-6; 7 bases are shared with TRBD1. Germline V CDR1 and CDR2: SGHRS, YFSETQ. The length of the CDR3 is 16 residues. After removal of 0 bases from V and 3 bases from J, the junction contained 3 bases not matched to a gene. CDR3 in amino acids: CASSLGQGVGANVLTF. CDR3 DNA: TGCGCCAGCAGCTTGGGGCAGGGGGTTGGGGCCAACGTCCTGACTTTC.

The chain links TRBV6-5 to TRBJ1-1; D remains unclear. V was pared by 2 bases and J by 4 bases, with 8 bases between. The CDR3 consists of 13 residues. From germline, CDR1 is MNHEY and CDR2 SVGAGI. The CDR3 DNA follows: TGTGCCAGCAGTTACGGGCGGGGCACTGAAGCTTTCTTT. This translates into CASSYGRGTEAFF.

This chain uses TRBV5-1 with TRBJ1-2; D not resolved. Germline V gene data show CDR1 as SGHRS and CDR2 as YFSETQ. The length of the CDR3 is 13 residues. V lost 2 bases and J lost 4, with 9 bases in between. The CDR3 loop is CASSLEGSYGYTF. The CDR3 region has the DNA TGCGCCAGCAGCTTAGAGGGAAGCTATGGCTACACCTTC.

The rearrangement uses TRBV7-2 and TRBJ1-6; D call uncertain. The length of the CDR3 is 16 residues. Trimming took 5 bases from V and 0 from J, leaving 11 bases between them. The germline gives CDR1 SGHTA, CDR2 FQGNSA. The chain's CDR3 is CASSPRPFSYNSPLHF. As DNA, the CDR3 is TGTGCCAGCAGCCCCCGACCTTTCTCCTATAATTCACCCCTCCACTTT.

V and J are TRBV7-8 and TRBJ2-3; no clear D. The CDR3 spans 15 residues. CDR1 is SGHVS, CDR2 FQNEAQ, per germline. V was pared by 5 bases and J by 0 bases, with 12 bases between. Here the CDR3 DNA reads TGTGCCAGCAGCCTCCTCTGGAGCAGCACAGATACGCAGTATTTT. The encoded protein is CASSLLWSSTDTQYF.

Relative to its sample, this clone is medium-sized. This rearrangement joins TRBV7-2 to TRBJ1-2; 10 nucleotides match TRBD1. CDR1 is SGHTA, CDR2 FQGNSA, per germline. The CDR3 consists of 16 residues. V lost 1 base to trimming and J lost 3 bases; unmatched junction nucleotides: 5. The CDR3 reads CASSLGGQGVYYGYTF. The CDR3 DNA is TGTGCCAGCAGCTTAGGAGGACAGGGGGTCTACTATGGCTACACCTTC. Filled out from reference TRBV7-2 and TRBJ1-2, the complete variable domain reads GAGVSQSPSNKVTEKGKDVELRCDPISGHTALYWYRQSLGQGLEFLIYFQGNSAPDKSGLPSDRFSAERTGGSVSTLTIQRTQQEDSAVYLCASSLGGQGVYYGYTFGSGTRLTVV.

The genes are TRBV5-1 and TRBJ1-3; D not resolved. Germline assignment: CDR1 SGHRS and CDR2 YFSETQ. The V and J ends lost 4 bases and 4 bases respectively, with 18 bases between them. The CDR3 is 16 residues long. CDR3: CASSPRVSTLGNTIYF. CDR3 DNA sequence: TGCGCCAGCAGCCCACGGGTCTCAACGCTGGGAAACACCATATATTTT.

In its sample, this clone is medium-sized. This rearrangement joins TRBV28 to TRBJ1-5; the D is unclear. Trimming stripped 7 bases from V and 7 bases from J, with 17 bases between. Per germline, CDR1 MDHEN and CDR2 SYDVKM. This CDR3 has 14 amino acids. The CDR3 DNA is TGTGCCAGCAATTCGGAAGGGAGGGAACAGCCCCAGCATTTT. It specifies CASNSEGREQPQHF.

V is TRBV5-1 and J is TRBJ2-5; 8 bases line up with TRBD2. J gave up 2 bases and V 5 bases, and 2 bases lay outside the gene matches. The CDR3 is 13 amino acids. Germline CDR1 SGHRS, CDR2 YFSETQ. CDR3 residues: CASSPGGQETQYF. The DNA of the CDR3 is TGCGCCAGCAGTCCGGGGGGGCAAGAGACCCAGTACTTC.

This chain links TRBV29-1 with TRBJ2-3, with D possibly TRBD2 on 6 matching bases. The V gene's germline CDR1 is SQVTM and CDR2 ANQGSEA. The CDR3 runs 13 residues. V was trimmed by 3 bases and J by 4 bases, leaving 11 bases between them. CDR3 sequence (DNA): TGCAGCGTTGACCAGCGGGTTGCAGATACGCAGTATTTT. Translating it yields CSVDQRVADTQYF.

In this sample, this clone is medium-sized. The chain recombines TRBV5-1 with TRBJ2-2, with D tentatively TRBD1 (5 bases). Trimming took off 0 bases at V and 0 bases at J, with 9 bases between the two ends. CDR1 and CDR2 (germline): SGHRS, YFSETQ. The CDR3 contains 16 residues. The CDR3 DNA sequence: TGCGCCAGCAGCTTGGGACAGCTGTCGAACACCGGGGAGCTGTTTTTT. It translates to CASSLGQLSNTGELFF. Based on the CDR3 plus reference TRBV5-1 and TRBJ2-2, the full variable domain is KAGVTQTPRYLIKTRGQQVTLSCSPISGHRSVSWYQQTPGQGLQFLFEYFSETQRNKGNFPGRFSGRQFSNSRSEMNVSTLELGDSALYLCASSLGQLSNTGELFFGEGSRLTVL.

This sequence joins TRBV2 and TRBJ1-6, with TRBD1 matching over 9 bases. The CDR3 has 15 amino acids. Germline V CDR1 and CDR2: SNHLY, FYNNEI. Trimming took 4 bases from V and 7 from J; bases not matched to a gene: 5. CDR3 nucleotide sequence: TGTGCCAGCAGTGCCGGACAGGGGCGCAATTCACCCCTCCACTTT. Its translation: CASSAGQGRNSPLHF.

V usage is TRBV6-1 and J usage is TRBJ2-3; D is uncertain. This CDR3 region has 15 residues. Per germline, CDR1 MNHNS and CDR2 SASEGT. Trimming pared 7 bases from V and 1 base from J, leaving 15 bases between. The CDR3 bases are TGTGCCAGCAACTCTGGGTTGGCTGGCACAGATACGCAGTATTTT. Protein product: CASNSGLAGTDTQYF.

This chain joins TRBV4-1 and TRBJ2-3; TRBD1 matches 7 bases. CDR1 and CDR2 (germline): MGHRA, YSYEKL. The CDR3 contains 16 residues. V gave up 5 bases and J gave up 1 base; unmatched junction bases: 9. CDR3 in DNA: TGCGCCAGCAGCACGCGACAGGGTAGGGGCACAGATACGCAGTATTTT. It translates to CASSTRQGRGTDTQYF.

The chain uses TRBV5-6 and TRBJ2-7; D remains ambiguous. This CDR3 region has 14 residues. Germline CDR1 is SGHDT and CDR2 is YYEEEE. The V end lost 1 base, the J end lost 3 bases, and 11 bases lay between the germline ends. The CDR3 is CASSLWLVDYEQYF. The CDR3 DNA sequence: TGTGCCAGCAGCTTGTGGCTAGTCGACTACGAGCAGTACTTC.

In this sample, this clone turned up once. The chain combines TRBV19 with TRBJ1-6, with D tentatively TRBD1 (5 bases). Germline assignment: CDR1 LNHDA and CDR2 SQIVND (reference sequence). V was cut by 2 bases and J by 7 bases, with 6 bases left in between. This CDR3 comprises 13 residues. This CDR3 is CASSIRDNSPLHF. CDR3 nucleotide sequence: TGTGCCAGTAGTATACGGGACAATTCACCCCTCCACTTT.

This clone was counted a single time. This chain's CDR3 is CASSQDYAGPLYEQYF. In DNA, the CDR3 is TGTGCCAGCAGCCAAGATTATGCAGGACCCTTATACGAGCAGTACTTC. The rearrangement uses TRBV4-2 and TRBJ2-7; no clear D. The CDR3 runs 16 residues. The V end lost 0 bases, the J end lost 4 bases, and 16 bases lay between the germline ends. Germline CDR1 and CDR2: LGHNA and YNFKEQ.

The chain is built from TRBV5-4 and TRBJ1-2, with TRBD1 as a possible D gene (6 bases). Germline V gene sequence: CDR1 SGHNT, CDR2 YYREEE (reference sequence). V was clipped by 0 bases and J by 8 bases, with 11 bases between them. CDR3 length: 13 amino acids. The DNA for the CDR3 is TGTGCCAGCAGCTTGGCAGGGGCCGGAGGCTACACCTTC. This codes for CASSLAGAGGYTF.

This chain links TRBV2 with TRBJ2-1; D may be TRBD1 (6 bases). Trimming pared 6 bases from V and 8 bases from J, leaving 20 bases between. From germline, CDR1 is SNHLY and CDR2 FYNNEI. This CDR3 has 15 amino acids. CDR3 sequence: CASSLDQTGVHEQFF. The CDR3 nucleotides are TGTGCCAGCAGCCTAGATCAGACAGGAGTCCATGAGCAGTTCTTC. Looking up the rest from reference TRBV2 and TRBJ2-1 gives the full variable domain: EPEVTQTPSHQVTQMGQEVILRCVPISNHLYFYWYRQILGQKVEFLVSFYNNEISEKSEIFDDQFSVERPDGSNFTLKIRSTKLEDSAMYFCASSLDQTGVHEQFFGPGTRLTVL.

J is TRBJ2-5 and V is TRBV4-1; 7 positions agree with TRBD2. The CDR3 runs 17 residues. V was clipped by 0 bases and J by 9 bases; unmatched bases: 16. CDR1 is MGHRA, CDR2 YSYEKL, per germline. The DNA for the CDR3 is TGCGCCAGCAGCCAAGAAAGAGGGGAGGGTGGCTCGTTGGCCCAGTACTTC. It specifies CASSQERGEGGSLAQYF.

In its sample, this clone is medium-sized. The chain links TRBV27 to TRBJ2-3, with 7 bases identical to TRBD2. The CDR3 loop spans 12 amino acids. In germline, CDR1 is MNHEY, CDR2 SMNVEV (reference sequence). V trimming: 5 bases; J trimming: 12 bases; junction bases outside the gene matches: 8. CDR3 coding DNA: TGTGCCAGCAGTCAGGTCCGGGACTATCAGTATTTT. It is translated as CASSQVRDYQYF.